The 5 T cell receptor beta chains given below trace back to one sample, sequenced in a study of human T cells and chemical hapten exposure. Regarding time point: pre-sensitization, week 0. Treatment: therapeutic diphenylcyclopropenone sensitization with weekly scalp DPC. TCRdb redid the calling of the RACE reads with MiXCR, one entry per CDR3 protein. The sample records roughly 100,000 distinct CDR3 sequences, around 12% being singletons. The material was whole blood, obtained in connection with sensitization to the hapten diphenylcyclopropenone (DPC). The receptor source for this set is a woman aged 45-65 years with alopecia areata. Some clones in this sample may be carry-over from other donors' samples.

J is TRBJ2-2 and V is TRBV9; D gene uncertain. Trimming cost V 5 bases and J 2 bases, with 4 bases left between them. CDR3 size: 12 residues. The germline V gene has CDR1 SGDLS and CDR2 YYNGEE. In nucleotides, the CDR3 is TGTGCCAGCAGGGAAAACACCGGGGAGCTGTTTTTT. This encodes CASRENTGELFF.

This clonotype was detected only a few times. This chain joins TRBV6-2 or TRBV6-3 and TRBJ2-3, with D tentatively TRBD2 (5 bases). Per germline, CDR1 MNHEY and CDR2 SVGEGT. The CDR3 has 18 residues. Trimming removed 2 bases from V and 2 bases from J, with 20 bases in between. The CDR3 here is CASSYGSGLAQTTDTQYF. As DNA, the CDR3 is TGTGCCAGCAGTTACGGGTCCGGGCTAGCCCAGACCACAGATACGCAGTATTTT.

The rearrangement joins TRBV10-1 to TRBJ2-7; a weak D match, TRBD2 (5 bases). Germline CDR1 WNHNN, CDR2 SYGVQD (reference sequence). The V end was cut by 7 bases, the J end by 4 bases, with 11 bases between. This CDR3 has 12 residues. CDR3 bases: TGCGCCAGCAACCCGCGGACTTACGAGCAGTACTTC. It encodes CASNPRTYEQYF.

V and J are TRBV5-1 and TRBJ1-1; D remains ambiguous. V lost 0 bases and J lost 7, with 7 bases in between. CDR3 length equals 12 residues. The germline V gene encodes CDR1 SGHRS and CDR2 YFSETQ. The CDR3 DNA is TGCGCCAGCAGCTTGGAATACAGTGAAGCTTTCTTT. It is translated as CASSLEYSEAFF. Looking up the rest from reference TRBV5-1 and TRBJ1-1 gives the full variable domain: KAGVTQTPRYLIKTRGQQVTLSCSPISGHRSVSWYQQTPGQGLQFLFEYFSETQRNKGNFPGRFSGRQFSNSRSEMNVSTLELGDSALYLCASSLEYSEAFFGQGTRLTVV.

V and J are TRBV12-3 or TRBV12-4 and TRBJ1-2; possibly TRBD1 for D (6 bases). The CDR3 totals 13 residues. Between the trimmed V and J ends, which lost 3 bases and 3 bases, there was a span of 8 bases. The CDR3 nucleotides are TGTGCCAGCAGTTTGGACAGTGACTATGGCTACACCTTC. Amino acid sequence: CASSLDSDYGYTF.